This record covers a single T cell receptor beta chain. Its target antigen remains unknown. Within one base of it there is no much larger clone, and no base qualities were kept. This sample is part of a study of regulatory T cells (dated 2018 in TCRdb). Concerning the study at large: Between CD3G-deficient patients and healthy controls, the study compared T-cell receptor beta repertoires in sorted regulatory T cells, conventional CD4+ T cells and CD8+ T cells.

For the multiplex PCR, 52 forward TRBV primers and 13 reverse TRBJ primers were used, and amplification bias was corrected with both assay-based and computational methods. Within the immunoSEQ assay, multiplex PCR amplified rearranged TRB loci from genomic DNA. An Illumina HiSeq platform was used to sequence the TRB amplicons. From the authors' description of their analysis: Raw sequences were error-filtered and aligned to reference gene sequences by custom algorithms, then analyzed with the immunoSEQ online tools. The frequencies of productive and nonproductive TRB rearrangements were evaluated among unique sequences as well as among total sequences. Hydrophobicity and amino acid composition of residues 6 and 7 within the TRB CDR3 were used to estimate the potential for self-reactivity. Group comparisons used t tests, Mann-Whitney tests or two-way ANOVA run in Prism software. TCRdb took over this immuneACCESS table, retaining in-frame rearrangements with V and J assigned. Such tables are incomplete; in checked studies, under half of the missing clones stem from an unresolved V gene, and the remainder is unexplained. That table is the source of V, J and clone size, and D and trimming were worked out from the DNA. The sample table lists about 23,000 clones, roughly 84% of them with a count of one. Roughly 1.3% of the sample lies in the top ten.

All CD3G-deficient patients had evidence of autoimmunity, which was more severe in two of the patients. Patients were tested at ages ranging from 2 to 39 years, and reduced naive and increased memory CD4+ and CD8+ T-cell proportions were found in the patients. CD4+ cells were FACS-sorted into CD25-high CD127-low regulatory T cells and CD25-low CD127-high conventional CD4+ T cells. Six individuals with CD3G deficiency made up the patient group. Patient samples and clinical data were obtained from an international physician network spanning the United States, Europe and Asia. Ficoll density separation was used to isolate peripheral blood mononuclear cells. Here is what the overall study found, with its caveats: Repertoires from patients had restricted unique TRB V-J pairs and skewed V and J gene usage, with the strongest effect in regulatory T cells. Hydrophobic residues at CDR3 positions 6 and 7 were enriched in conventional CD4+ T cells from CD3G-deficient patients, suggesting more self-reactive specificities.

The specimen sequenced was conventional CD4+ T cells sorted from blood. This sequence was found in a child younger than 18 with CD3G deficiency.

The CDR3 region has the sequence CASSRGGAKYSEQYF. The DNA sequence is as follows: TGTGCCAGCAGCCGCGGGGGGGCCAAATATAGCGAGCAGTACTTC. Recombination connected TRBV28 to TRBJ2-7, with 9 junctional bases fitting TRBD2. The CDR3 goes from the cysteine to the phenylalanine over 15 residues. The entry retains the CDR3 DNA only, 45 bases that are in frame from base 1. Here V drops 6 bases and J drops 6 bases, and the junction holds 12 bases not matched to any gene. The germline V gene provides CDR1 MDHEN and CDR2 SYDVKM.